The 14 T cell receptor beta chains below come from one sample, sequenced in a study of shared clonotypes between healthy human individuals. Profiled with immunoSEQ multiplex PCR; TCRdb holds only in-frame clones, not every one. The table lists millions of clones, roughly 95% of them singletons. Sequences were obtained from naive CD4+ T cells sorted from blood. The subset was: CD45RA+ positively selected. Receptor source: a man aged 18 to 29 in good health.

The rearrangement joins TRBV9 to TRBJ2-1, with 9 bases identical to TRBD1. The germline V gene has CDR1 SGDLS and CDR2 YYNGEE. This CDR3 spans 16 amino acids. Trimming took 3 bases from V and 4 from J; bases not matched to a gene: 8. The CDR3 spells CASSAQTGGSYNEQFF. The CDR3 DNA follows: TGTGCCAGCAGCGCCCAAACAGGGGGCTCTTACAATGAGCAGTTCTTC.

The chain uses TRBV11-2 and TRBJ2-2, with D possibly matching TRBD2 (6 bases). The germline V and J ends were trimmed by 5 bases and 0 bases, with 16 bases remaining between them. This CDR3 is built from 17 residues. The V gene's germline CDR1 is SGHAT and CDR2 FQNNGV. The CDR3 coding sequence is TGTGCCAGCAGCGGCGTAGCGGCGTTCGCGAACACCGGGGAGCTGTTTTTT. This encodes CASSGVAAFANTGELFF.

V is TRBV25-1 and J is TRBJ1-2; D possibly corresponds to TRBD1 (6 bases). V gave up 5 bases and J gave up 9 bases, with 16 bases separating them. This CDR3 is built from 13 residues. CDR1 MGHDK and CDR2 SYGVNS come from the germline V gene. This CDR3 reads CASSTAGTSSYTF. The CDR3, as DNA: TGTGCCAGCAGTACAGCCGGGACATCAAGCTACACCTTC.

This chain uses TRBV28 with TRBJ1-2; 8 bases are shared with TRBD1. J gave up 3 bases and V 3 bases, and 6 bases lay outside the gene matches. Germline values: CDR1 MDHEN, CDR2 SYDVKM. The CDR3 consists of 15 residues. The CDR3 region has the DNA TGTGCCAGCAGTTTTCCAGGGGGCGCAGACTATGGCTACACCTTC. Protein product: CASSFPGGADYGYTF.

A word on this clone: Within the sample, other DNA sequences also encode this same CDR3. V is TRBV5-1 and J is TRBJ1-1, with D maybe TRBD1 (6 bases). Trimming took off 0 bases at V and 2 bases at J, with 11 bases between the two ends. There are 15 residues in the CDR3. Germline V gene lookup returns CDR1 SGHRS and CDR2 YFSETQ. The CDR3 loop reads CASSLVGGRNTEAFF. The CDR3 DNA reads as TGCGCCAGCAGCTTGGTTGGGGGGCGAAACACTGAAGCTTTCTTT.

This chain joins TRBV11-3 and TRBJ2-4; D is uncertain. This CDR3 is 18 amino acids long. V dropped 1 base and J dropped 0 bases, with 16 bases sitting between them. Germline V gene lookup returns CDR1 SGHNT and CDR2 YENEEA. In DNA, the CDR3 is TGTGCCAGCAGCTTAGTTCCCCTTGTGCGACTAGCCAAAAACATTCAGTACTTC. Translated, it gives CASSLVPLVRLAKNIQYF.

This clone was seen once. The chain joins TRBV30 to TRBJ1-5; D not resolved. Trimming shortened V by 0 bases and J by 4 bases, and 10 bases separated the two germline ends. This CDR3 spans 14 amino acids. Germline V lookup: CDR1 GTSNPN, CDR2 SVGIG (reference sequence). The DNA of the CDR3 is TGTGCCTGGAGTGTATTGGACGGTAATCAGCCCCAGCATTTT. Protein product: CAWSVLDGNQPQHF.

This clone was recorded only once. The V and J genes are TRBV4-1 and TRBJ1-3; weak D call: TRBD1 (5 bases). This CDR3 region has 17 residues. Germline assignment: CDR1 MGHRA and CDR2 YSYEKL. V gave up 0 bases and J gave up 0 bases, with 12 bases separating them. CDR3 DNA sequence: TGCGCCAGCAGCCAAGACAAGGAAGGACACTCTGGAAACACCATATATTTT. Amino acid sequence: CASSQDKEGHSGNTIYF.

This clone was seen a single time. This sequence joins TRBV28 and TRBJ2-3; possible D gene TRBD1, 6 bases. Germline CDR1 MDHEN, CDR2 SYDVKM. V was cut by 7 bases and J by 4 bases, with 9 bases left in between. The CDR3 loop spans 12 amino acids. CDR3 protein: CASKAGADTQYF. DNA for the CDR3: TGTGCCAGCAAGGCAGGGGCAGATACGCAGTATTTT.

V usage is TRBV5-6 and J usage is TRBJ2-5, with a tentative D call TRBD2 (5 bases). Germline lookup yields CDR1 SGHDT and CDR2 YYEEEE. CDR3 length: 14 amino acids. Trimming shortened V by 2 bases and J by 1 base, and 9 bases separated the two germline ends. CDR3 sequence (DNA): TGTGCCAGCAGCTTCTCGCGGGTCCAAGAGACCCAGTACTTC. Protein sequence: CASSFSRVQETQYF.

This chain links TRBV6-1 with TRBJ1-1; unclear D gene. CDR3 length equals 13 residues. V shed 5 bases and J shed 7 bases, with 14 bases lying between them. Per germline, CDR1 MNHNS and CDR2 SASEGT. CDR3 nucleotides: TGTGCCAGCAGTACAACGGTAGGTCTTGAAGCTTTCTTT. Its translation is CASSTTVGLEAFF.

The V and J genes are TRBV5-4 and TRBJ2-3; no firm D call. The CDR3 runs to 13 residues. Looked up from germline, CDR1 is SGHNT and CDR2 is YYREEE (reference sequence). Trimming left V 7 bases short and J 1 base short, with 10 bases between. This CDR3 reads CASAFGGTDTQYF. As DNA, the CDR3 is TGTGCCAGCGCCTTTGGGGGCACAGATACGCAGTATTTT.

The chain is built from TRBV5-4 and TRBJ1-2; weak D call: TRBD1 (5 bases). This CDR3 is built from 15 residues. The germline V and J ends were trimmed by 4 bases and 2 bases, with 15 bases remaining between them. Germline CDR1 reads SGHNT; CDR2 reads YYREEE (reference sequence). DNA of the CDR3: TGTGCCAGCAGCGGCGGGGGAACAGGAAACTATGGCTACACCTTC. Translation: CASSGGGTGNYGYTF.

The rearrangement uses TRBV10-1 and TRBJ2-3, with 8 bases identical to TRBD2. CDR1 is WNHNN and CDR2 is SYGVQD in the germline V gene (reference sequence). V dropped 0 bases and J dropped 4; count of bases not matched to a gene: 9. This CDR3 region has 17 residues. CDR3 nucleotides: TGCGCCAGCAGTGAGTCTAGCACGCGGGGGGCTTCAGATACGCAGTATTTT. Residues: CASSESSTRGASDTQYF.